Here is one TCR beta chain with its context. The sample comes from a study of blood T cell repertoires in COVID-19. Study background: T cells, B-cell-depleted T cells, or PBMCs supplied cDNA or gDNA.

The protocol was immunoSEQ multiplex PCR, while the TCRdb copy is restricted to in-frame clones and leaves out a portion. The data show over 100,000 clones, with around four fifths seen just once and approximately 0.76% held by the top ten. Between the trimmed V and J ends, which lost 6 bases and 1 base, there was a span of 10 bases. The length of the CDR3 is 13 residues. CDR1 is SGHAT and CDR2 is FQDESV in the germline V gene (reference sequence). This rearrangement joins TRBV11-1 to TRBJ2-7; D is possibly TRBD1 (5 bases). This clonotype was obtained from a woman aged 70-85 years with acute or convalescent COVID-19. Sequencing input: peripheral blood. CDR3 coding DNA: TGTGCCAGCAGTTTTAGGGGATCCTACGAGCAGTACTTC. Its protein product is CASSFRGSYEQYF.